This TCR beta chain derives from a study of high-grade serous ovarian cancer treatment subgroups. Study information: Each sample yielded on average about 7,000 unique TCR beta rearrangements from over 12,000 reads. Points from the study as a whole: CDR1 and CDR2 were left unanalyzed; analyses focused on CDR3. Different patients shared almost no repertoire; same-patient tumors shared roughly 0.11 to 0.8. TCR relatedness rose with neoantigen level and trended with mutation load.

The tumor samples were collected prior to definitive surgery or chemotherapy. The CDR3 extends over 11 amino acids. From germline, CDR1 is SGHNT and CDR2 YYREEE (reference sequence). The data were produced by immunoSEQ multiplex PCR, yet TCRdb's version contains in-frame clones alone and is incomplete. The sample lists about 7,400 clones, 62% seen once, with roughly 6% in the top ten. Regarding this clone: The antigen is not known.

The chain couples TRBV5-4 to TRBJ2-5; D remains ambiguous. The J call is in doubt because the DNA end fits TRBJ2-7 better. This TCR came from a human donor with high-grade serous ovarian cancer. Material: tumor tissue. The CDR3 loop is CASSSPYEQYF. DNA of the CDR3: TGTGCCAGCAGCTCGCCCTACGAGCAGTACTTC.